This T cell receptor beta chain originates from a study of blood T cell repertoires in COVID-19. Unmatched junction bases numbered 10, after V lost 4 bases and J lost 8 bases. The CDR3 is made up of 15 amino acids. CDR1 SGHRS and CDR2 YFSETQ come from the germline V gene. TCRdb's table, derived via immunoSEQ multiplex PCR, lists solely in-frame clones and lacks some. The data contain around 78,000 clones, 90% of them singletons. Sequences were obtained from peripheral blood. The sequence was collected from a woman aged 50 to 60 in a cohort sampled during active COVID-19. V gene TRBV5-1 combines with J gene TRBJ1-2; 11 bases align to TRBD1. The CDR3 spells CASSDFGQGALGYTF. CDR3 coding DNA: TGCGCCAGCAGCGACTTTGGACAGGGGGCGCTGGGCTACACCTTC.